The 28 T cell receptor beta chains below were found in one sample sequenced in a study of blood T cell repertoires in COVID-19. Method: immunoSEQ multiplex PCR; TCRdb's copy keeps in-frame clones and lacks some. The sample yields over 85,000 clones, roughly 91% seen once. Sample: peripheral blood. The receptors were gathered from a woman older than 75 with acute or convalescent COVID-19.

CDR3 bases: TGTGCCAGCAGCCCGAGTGGGGGGGCGGTTGAAGCTTTCTTT. Amino acids: CASSPSGGAVEAFF. The gene calls are TRBV7-2 and TRBJ1-1; a weak D match, TRBD1 (6 bases). Trimming stripped 5 bases from V and 7 bases from J, with 17 bases between. The germline CDR1 and CDR2 sequences are SGHTA and FQGNSA. The CDR3 runs 14 residues.

This chain uses TRBV6-2 or TRBV6-3 with TRBJ1-5; perhaps TRBD1 as D (5 bases). The V and J ends lost 6 bases and 3 bases respectively, with 18 bases between them. Germline V lookup: CDR1 MNHEY, CDR2 SVGEGT. The length of the CDR3 is 16 residues. In nucleotides, the CDR3 is TGTGCCAGCAGCCCGAGTCTCGACAGCCCCAATCAGCCCCAGCATTTT. Translated, it gives CASSPSLDSPNQPQHF.

V gene TRBV6-5 combines with J gene TRBJ1-4; D unclear. CDR1 and CDR2 from the germline V gene are MNHEY and SVGAGI. This CDR3 has 13 residues. The V and J ends lost 5 bases and 8 bases respectively, with 12 bases between them. The CDR3 sequence: CASSPTLEEKLFF. The CDR3 DNA is TGTGCCAGCAGTCCCACCCTGGAGGAAAAACTGTTTTTT.

The chain's CDR3 is CASSPRGDRGYNEQFF. In nucleotides, the CDR3 is TGTGCCAGCAGCCCTAGGGGGGACAGGGGTTACAATGAGCAGTTCTTC. This chain connects TRBV7-3 to TRBJ2-1, with TRBD1 matching 10 bases. The ends lost 5 bases at V and 4 bases at J; junction bases unmatched: 8. CDR3 length: 16 amino acids. Germline CDR1 is SGHTA and CDR2 is FQGTGA.

This clone has a handful of counts. The CDR3 DNA sequence: TGTGCCATCAGTGAGCTTGGGGCGACGAACACCGGGGAGCTGTTTTTT. Encoded protein: CAISELGATNTGELFF. This chain connects TRBV10-3 to TRBJ2-2, with D tentatively TRBD1 (5 bases). V lost 2 bases and J 0 bases, leaving 10 bases between the germline ends. The germline V gene has CDR1 ENHRY and CDR2 SYGVKD. CDR3 length: 16 amino acids.

V gene TRBV30 combines with J gene TRBJ1-2; D ambiguous. V shed 0 bases and J shed 4 bases, with 9 bases lying between them. The CDR3 totals 13 residues. The germline gives CDR1 GTSNPN, CDR2 SVGIG (reference sequence). The CDR3 reads CAWSVSRSYGYTF. In DNA form, the CDR3 reads TGTGCCTGGAGTGTCTCCCGCAGCTATGGCTACACCTTC.

The chain combines TRBV5-3 with TRBJ2-7, with 8 bases matching TRBD2. TRBV5-3 is recorded as an ORF, its role being uncertain. The trim removed 4 bases at V and 2 bases at J, leaving 14 bases unmatched. The CDR3 consists of 17 residues. Written as DNA, the CDR3 is TGTGCCAGAAGCCCTGCCCTCCGGCGGCGGGAGGCCTACGAGCAGTACTTC. It yields the protein CARSPALRRREAYEQYF.

V usage is TRBV5-1 and J usage is TRBJ2-2; 12 bases fit TRBD2. J gave up 1 base and V 4 bases, and 2 bases lay outside the gene matches. The CDR3 extends over 16 amino acids. Germline loops: CDR1 SGHRS, CDR2 YFSETQ. The CDR3, as DNA: TGCGCCAGCAGCCCGGGACTAGCGGGGAACACCGGGGAGCTGTTTTTT. Protein sequence: CASSPGLAGNTGELFF.

V usage is TRBV2 and J usage is TRBJ2-1; D gene ambiguous. V was shortened by 0 bases and J by 6 bases, with 6 bases between the two germline ends. The CDR3 is 13 amino acids. Looked up from germline, CDR1 is SNHLY and CDR2 is FYNNEI. CDR3 nucleotides: TGTGCCAGCAGTGAAGCGTTGCGCAATGAGCAGTTCTTC. Residues: CASSEALRNEQFF.

The chain recombines TRBV18 with TRBJ1-1, with TRBD1 identical over 7 bases. CDR3 length: 16 amino acids. Germline-derived CDR1 and CDR2 are KGHSH and LQKENI. With 5 bases clipped from V and 0 bases from J, the junction kept 9 bases outside the gene matches. The CDR3 region is CASSTGTATLNTEAFF. The CDR3 DNA is TGTGCCAGCTCAACCGGGACAGCCACCCTGAACACTGAAGCTTTCTTT.

The chain uses TRBV3-1 (or the pseudogene TRBV3-2) and TRBJ2-7, with D uncertain. Trimming left V 8 bases short and J 3 bases short, with 17 bases between. There are 14 residues in the CDR3. Germline CDR1 LGHDT, CDR2 YNNKEL (reference sequence). The CDR3: CASGGFGRDYEQYF. The DNA for the CDR3 is TGTGCCAGCGGCGGATTTGGCAGAGACTACGAGCAGTACTTC.

This sequence joins TRBV6-2 or TRBV6-3 and TRBJ2-5; TRBD1 matches 8 bases. The ends lost 6 bases at V and 4 bases at J; junction bases unmatched: 7. This CDR3 has 14 amino acids. Germline CDR1 is MNHEY and CDR2 is SVGEGT. The CDR3 DNA reads TGTGCCAGCAGCCGACGGACAGGGCTAGAGACCCAGTACTTC. Encoded protein: CASSRRTGLETQYF.

V is TRBV9 and J is TRBJ2-7; 15 positions agree with TRBD2. J lost 3 bases, V lost 0 bases, and 7 bases had no gene match. The CDR3 is made up of 18 amino acids. Germline values: CDR1 SGDLS, CDR2 YYNGEE. CDR3: CASSVGTSGGADLYEQYF. As DNA, the CDR3 is TGTGCCAGCAGCGTAGGGACTAGCGGGGGGGCCGATCTCTACGAGCAGTACTTC.

The chain carries TRBV5-1 and TRBJ2-1; TRBD1 matches at 10 bases. The CDR3 length is 17 residues. V lost 4 bases, J lost 5 bases, and 12 bases stayed unmatched. Germline V gene lookup returns CDR1 SGHRS and CDR2 YFSETQ. The CDR3 DNA reads TGCGCCAGCAGCGCCATCATCCGACAGGGGGCCAACAATGAGCAGTTCTTC. The encoded protein is CASSAIIRQGANNEQFF.

A few counts support this clone. The chain combines TRBV7-2 with TRBJ1-2, with 9 nucleotides matching TRBD1. The CDR3 is 13 residues long. Germline loops: CDR1 SGHTA, CDR2 FQGNSA. V shed 3 bases and J 13 bases; nucleotides not matched to a gene: 9. The CDR3 DNA is TGTGCCAGCAGCTTTCCGGACAGGGGCCCAGGCACCTTC. This encodes CASSFPDRGPGTF.

The chain employs TRBV4-1 and TRBJ1-2; D ambiguous. V was clipped by 0 bases and J by 2 bases, with 10 bases between them. The V gene's germline CDR1 is MGHRA and CDR2 YSYEKL. The CDR3 runs 15 residues. The CDR3 sequence is CASSQEPGNNYGYTF. The DNA of the CDR3 is TGCGCCAGCAGCCAAGAACCCGGGAACAACTATGGCTACACCTTC.

The chain is built from TRBV3-1 (or the pseudogene TRBV3-2) and TRBJ1-5; D is possibly TRBD1 (5 bases). The germline V and J ends were trimmed by 6 bases and 1 base, with 13 bases remaining between them. This CDR3 contains 15 residues. The germline gives CDR1 LGHDT, CDR2 YNNKEL (reference sequence). CDR3 sequence: CASSYDRRSNQPQHF. Here the CDR3 DNA reads TGTGCCAGCAGTTACGACAGACGAAGCAATCAGCCCCAGCATTTT.

V gene TRBV20-1 combines with J gene TRBJ2-7; D is uncertain. The CDR3 totals 10 residues. V gave up 1 base and J gave up 7 bases, with 5 bases separating them. CDR1 and CDR2 (germline): DFQATT, SNEGSKA (reference sequence). The CDR3, as DNA: TGCAGTGCTAGAGTACAGGAGCAGTACTTC. Its protein product is CSARVQEQYF.

The chain links TRBV12-5 to TRBJ2-3; 14 nucleotides align to TRBD2. The trim removed 5 bases at V and 5 bases at J, leaving 6 bases unmatched. Germline loops: CDR1 LGHNT, CDR2 FRNRAP. CDR3 length: 16 residues. DNA for the CDR3: TGTGCTAGTGGTACCGGACTAGCGGGGGGAAGAGATACGCAGTATTTT. Protein sequence: CASGTGLAGGRDTQYF.

This chain joins TRBV3-1 (or the pseudogene TRBV3-2) and TRBJ1-2; no clear D. Germline assignment: CDR1 LGHDT and CDR2 YNNKEL (reference sequence). The length of the CDR3 is 15 residues. V was shortened by 1 base and J by 3 bases, with 12 bases between the two germline ends. CDR3 region: CASSQGPRGDYGYTF. DNA for the CDR3: TGTGCCAGCAGCCAAGGCCCTCGGGGAGACTATGGCTACACCTTC.

The V and J genes are TRBV28 and TRBJ1-1; 10 nucleotides match TRBD1. The CDR3 is made up of 14 amino acids. Germline V gene sequence: CDR1 MDHEN, CDR2 SYDVKM. With V trimmed by 2 bases and J by 5 bases, 2 bases remained unmatched. CDR3 residues: CASSLRDRGTEAFF. CDR3 nucleotide sequence: TGTGCCAGCAGTTTAAGGGACAGGGGAACTGAAGCTTTCTTT.

The J gene is TRBJ2-2, the V gene TRBV5-1, with D perhaps TRBD1 (6 bases). V lost 2 bases, J lost 1 base, and 18 bases lay in between. The CDR3 sequence is 18 residues long. Germline CDR1 and CDR2: SGHRS and YFSETQ. The CDR3 reads CASSLDRLSMKNTGELFF. The DNA of the CDR3 is TGCGCCAGCAGCTTAGACAGGCTCTCTATGAAGAACACCGGGGAGCTGTTTTTT.

The chain couples TRBV5-1 to TRBJ2-1; 7 positions agree with TRBD1. The length of the CDR3 is 14 residues. The V segment lost 0 bases and the J segment 8 bases; nucleotides outside the gene matches: 5. Germline values: CDR1 SGHRS, CDR2 YFSETQ. The CDR3 spells CASSLEGAWYEQFF. The CDR3 nucleotides read TGCGCCAGCAGCTTGGAGGGGGCTTGGTATGAGCAGTTCTTC.

The chain has TRBV11-2 and TRBJ1-3; TRBD1 matches at 8 bases. The CDR3 extends over 15 amino acids. V dropped 4 bases and J dropped 0; count of bases not matched to a gene: 2. Per germline, CDR1 SGHAT and CDR2 FQNNGV. DNA of the CDR3: TGTGCCAGCAGCTCCGACAGGGGCTCTGGAAACACCATATATTTT. Protein: CASSSDRGSGNTIYF.

The V call is TRBV6-5, the J call TRBJ2-1, with a possible D match to TRBD1 (6 bases). Germline CDR1 MNHEY, CDR2 SVGAGI. Trimming pared 8 bases from V and 7 bases from J, leaving 18 bases between. The CDR3 totals 14 residues. The CDR3 DNA is TGTGCCAGCTTTTTGACGGGAAGGGGGAATGAGCAGTTCTTC. It encodes CASFLTGRGNEQFF.

The chain joins TRBV5-1 to TRBJ2-7, with D possibly matching TRBD1 (6 bases). The CDR3 extends over 14 amino acids. Germline values: CDR1 SGHRS, CDR2 YFSETQ. Trimming stripped 7 bases from V and 0 bases from J, with 14 bases between. The CDR3 region is CASGITGSSYEQYF. The CDR3 nucleotides are TGCGCCAGCGGAATAACAGGGAGCTCCTACGAGCAGTACTTC.

The rearrangement joins TRBV4-1 to TRBJ2-1; D may be TRBD2 (6 bases). Germline V gene sequence: CDR1 MGHRA, CDR2 YSYEKL. Trimming removed 4 bases from V and 7 bases from J, with 17 bases in between. This CDR3 is built from 15 residues. Written as DNA, the CDR3 is TGCGCCAGCAGCCCCCTCGCGGGGCCTCGGAATGAGCAGTTCTTC. Amino acids: CASSPLAGPRNEQFF.

The gene calls are TRBV5-8 and TRBJ1-2; D not certain. The V gene's germline CDR1 is SGHTS and CDR2 YDEGEE. The CDR3 is made up of 13 amino acids. V was pared by 0 bases and J by 8 bases, with 11 bases between. In DNA form, the CDR3 reads TGTGCCAGCAGCTTGGCTTCCCACACCGGCTACACCTTC. This translates into CASSLASHTGYTF.